This T cell receptor beta chain was obtained from a study of T-cell reconstitution after alpha-beta-depleted transplantation in children. V gave up 0 bases and J gave up 0 bases, with 18 bases separating them. The CDR3 is 17 residues long. Germline loops: CDR1 DFQATT, CDR2 SNEGSKA (reference sequence). TCRbeta library preparation incorporated unique molecular identifiers. TCRdb reprocessed the PCR reads via MiXCR and lists one record per CDR3 protein. The sample includes 350,000 to 450,000 distinct CDR3 sequences, approximately 20% of them seen just once. The sample in question was PBMCs from the stem cell graft donor, obtained from the stem cell graft. This receptor was obtained from a human donor who donated a stem cell graft to a child with acute myeloid leukemia. The chain employs TRBV20-1 and TRBJ2-7; D perhaps matches TRBD1 (5 bases). The CDR3 protein is CSARDQRGRLSSYEQYF. The DNA of the CDR3 is TGCAGTGCTAGAGATCAAAGGGGCCGTTTGAGCTCCTACGAGCAGTACTTC.